The 15 T cell receptor beta chains below were found in one sample sequenced in a study of T cells in narcolepsy. Method: immunoSEQ multiplex PCR; TCRdb's copy keeps in-frame clones and lacks some. This table has some 23,000 clones, 84% appearing once. Sample: CD45RA- memory CD4+ T cells from PBMCs. These receptors originate from a human donor with narcolepsy.

The chain recombines TRBV28 with TRBJ2-1, with TRBD2 matching over 9 bases. V lost 2 bases and J lost 5; bases outside the gene matches: 4. This CDR3 is built from 15 residues. CDR1 and CDR2 from the germline V gene are MDHEN and SYDVKM. DNA for the CDR3: TGTGCCAGCAGTTTAAATAGCGGGAGAGACAATGAGCAGTTCTTC. The encoded protein is CASSLNSGRDNEQFF.

V usage is TRBV7-9 and J usage is TRBJ2-7; the D gene is possibly TRBD2 (5 bases). V gave up 4 bases and J gave up 6 bases, with 22 bases separating them. CDR3 length: 16 amino acids. Germline V gene lookup returns CDR1 SEHNR and CDR2 FQNEAQ (reference sequence). Here the CDR3 DNA reads TGTGCCAGCAGCTCGGAGGACGCCGCCGAATCCCTCGAGCAGTACTTC. Translation: CASSSEDAAESLEQYF.

This rearrangement joins TRBV11-1 to TRBJ2-3, with no clear D. CDR1 is SGHAT and CDR2 is FQDESV in the germline V gene (reference sequence). Between the trimmed V and J ends, which lost 3 bases and 2 bases, there was a span of 6 bases. This CDR3 is 13 amino acids long. As DNA, the CDR3 is TGTGCCAGCAGCTTGCGGTTCACAGATACGCAGTATTTT. Translating it yields CASSLRFTDTQYF.

The rearrangement uses TRBV5-6 and TRBJ2-1; possibly TRBD2 for D (6 bases). The germline V gene has CDR1 SGHDT and CDR2 YYEEEE. Trimming removed 0 bases from V and 2 bases from J, with 15 bases in between. This CDR3 contains 17 residues. The CDR3 spells CASSLAGSVAAYNEQFF. As DNA, the CDR3 is TGTGCCAGCAGCTTGGCCGGTTCTGTAGCGGCCTACAATGAGCAGTTCTTC.

The chain links TRBV6-5 to TRBJ2-3; D tentatively reads TRBD1 or TRBD2 (5 bases each). This CDR3 is built from 13 residues. Germline CDR1 MNHEY, CDR2 SVGAGI. V lost 5 bases to trimming and J lost 3 bases, with 9 bases between them. CDR3 DNA: TGTGCCAGCAGTCGGGACGGGACAGATACGCAGTATTTT. Translated: CASSRDGTDTQYF.

The V and J genes are TRBV6-1 and TRBJ2-7, with 7 bases that match TRBD1. Unmatched junction bases numbered 10, after V lost 8 bases and J lost 3 bases. The CDR3 covers 14 residues. Germline CDR1 reads MNHNS; CDR2 reads SASEGT. The CDR3 region is CASSGTDILYEQYF. The CDR3 nucleotides are TGTGCCAGCTCCGGGACAGATATACTCTACGAGCAGTACTTC.

This sequence joins TRBV11-2 and TRBJ2-3; D possibly matches TRBD1 or TRBD2 (6 bases each). The CDR3 covers 16 residues. V was trimmed by 5 bases and J by 3 bases, leaving 18 bases between them. Germline-derived CDR1 and CDR2 are SGHAT and FQNNGV. CDR3 in amino acids: CASSPSDRRETDTQYF. In nucleotides, the CDR3 is TGTGCCAGCAGCCCAAGTGACAGGAGGGAAACAGATACGCAGTATTTT.

This clone was recorded once. CDR3 region: CASSPRRAGAYEQYF. CDR3 bases: TGTGCCAGCAGCCCTCGGAGAGCGGGGGCCTACGAGCAGTACTTC. V is TRBV7-2 and J is TRBJ2-7; 8 nucleotides agree with TRBD2. In germline, CDR1 is SGHTA, CDR2 FQGNSA. The CDR3 is 15 residues long. Trimming at V came to 5 bases and at J to 2 bases, leaving 8 bases not matched to a gene. The full variable domain, its missing parts supplied by reference TRBV7-2 and TRBJ2-7, is GAGVSQSPSNKVTEKGKDVELRCDPISGHTALYWYRQSLGQGLEFLIYFQGNSAPDKSGLPSDRFSAERTGGSVSTLTIQRTQQEDSAVYLCASSPRRAGAYEQYFGPGTRLTVT.

Concerning this clone: This likely comes from a read error, as the CDR3 has no conserved phenylalanine or tryptophan at its end. The limits of the CDR3 on the DNA are not certain, so only TCRdb's listed CDR3 is given. The V and J genes are TRBV5-6 and TRBJ1-2; the DNA was not used to check the table's D call, TRBD1. Per the germline V gene, CDR1 is SGHDT and CDR2 is YYEEEE. The CDR3 is 13 residues long, counting both termini. CDR3: CASSLTGQGAPLS.

CDR3 sequence reads: CASSAQGNTEAFF. The CDR3 bases are TGTGCCAGCAGCGCTCAGGGGAACACTGAAGCTTTCTTT. The V and J genes are TRBV11-1 and TRBJ1-1, with D perhaps matching TRBD1 (5 bases). Germline-derived CDR1 and CDR2 are SGHAT and FQDESV (reference sequence). Trimming cost V 5 bases and J 1 base, with 8 bases left between them. The CDR3 sequence is 13 residues long.

The CDR3 here is CASSGDSRGLSDTQYF. The CDR3 DNA follows: TGTGCCAGCAGCGGCGACAGTCGTGGGCTTAGCGATACGCAGTATTTT. The chain has TRBV7-3 and TRBJ2-3, with a tentative D call TRBD1 (5 bases). The length of the CDR3 is 16 residues. Germline assignment: CDR1 SGHTA and CDR2 FQGTGA. V lost 5 bases, J lost 6 bases, and 21 bases lay in between.

This clone was seen only once. The chain carries TRBV6-5 and TRBJ2-1; tentatively, D is TRBD2 (5 bases). Germline V lookup: CDR1 MNHEY, CDR2 SVGAGI. The CDR3 is 14 amino acids. Deletions cut 4 bases from V and 4 bases from J, with 11 bases between. CDR3 sequence reads: CASSLASGYNEQFF. The CDR3 nucleotides are TGTGCCAGCAGTTTAGCGTCCGGATACAATGAGCAGTTCTTC.

The J gene is TRBJ2-1, the V gene TRBV19, with 7 bases matching TRBD1. Losses at the gene ends were 9 bases for V and 7 bases for J; bases not matched to a gene: 12. Germline V gene sequence: CDR1 LNHDA, CDR2 SQIVND (reference sequence). There are 14 residues in the CDR3. CDR3 residues: CASQYTKGANEQFF. The DNA for the CDR3 is TGTGCCAGCCAGTATACGAAGGGGGCTAATGAGCAGTTCTTC.

Points on this clone: Mismatch with germline at one junction end may stem from a read error. The chain uses TRBV29-1 and TRBJ2-1; no definite D call. Germline-derived CDR1 and CDR2 are SQVTM and ANQGSEA. This CDR3 region has 12 residues. For the CDR3, the DNA is TGCAGCGTTCGGGTCTCCCACAATGAGCAGTTCTTC. Its protein product is CSVRVSHNEQFF.

V gene TRBV2 combines with J gene TRBJ2-7, with TRBD2 matching 11 bases. The germline V gene encodes CDR1 SNHLY and CDR2 FYNNEI. The CDR3 totals 17 residues. V was clipped by 4 bases and J by 11 bases; unmatched bases: 19. The CDR3 DNA is TGTGCCAGCAGTGTAGGGATTAGCGGGAGGGCCCAAATCAAGAAGTACTTC. Translated, it gives CASSVGISGRAQIKKYF.